The 20 T cell receptor beta chains listed next were all sequenced from one sample in a study of pediatric ulcerative colitis. Assay: immunoSEQ multiplex PCR; the TCRdb copy retains only in-frame clones and omits some. Of about 60,000 clones in the sample, 85% to 90% were seen once. Sequenced input: blood. Every receptor here comes from a boy between 5 and 17 years old who was a control in a study of pediatric ulcerative colitis.

This clone was observed once. V and J are TRBV19 and TRBJ1-1; D is perhaps TRBD1 (6 bases). The V and J ends lost 8 bases and 5 bases respectively, with 24 bases between them. The CDR3 is made up of 16 amino acids. Germline V gene data show CDR1 as LNHDA and CDR2 as SQIVND (reference sequence). CDR3: CASWEGGGLVPTEAFF. As DNA, the CDR3 is TGTGCCAGTTGGGAGGGGGGCGGTTTGGTACCAACTGAAGCTTTCTTT.

The chain is built from TRBV5-1 and TRBJ1-2, with D tentatively TRBD1 (6 bases). The CDR3 has 13 amino acids. The V gene's germline CDR1 is SGHRS and CDR2 YFSETQ. V lost 6 bases and J lost 4, with 13 bases in between. CDR3 DNA sequence: TGCGCCAGCAAATCTACAGGGTCCTATGGCTACACCTTC. It specifies CASKSTGSYGYTF. Using reference TRBV5-1 and TRBJ1-2 for the parts outside the CDR3, the full variable domain is KAGVTQTPRYLIKTRGQQVTLSCSPISGHRSVSWYQQTPGQGLQFLFEYFSETQRNKGNFPGRFSGRQFSNSRSEMNVSTLELGDSALYLCASKSTGSYGYTFGSGTRLTVV.

Details on this clone: A read error may produce the germline difference seen at one junction end. The chain is built from TRBV5-5 and TRBJ1-2, with D unresolved. Looked up from germline, CDR1 is SGHKS and CDR2 is YYEKEE (reference sequence). This CDR3 contains 15 residues. The CDR3 sequence: CVSSYGPAIRRGYTF. CDR3 DNA sequence: TGTGTCAGCAGCTACGGACCGGCTATCCGTCGTGGCTACACCTTC.

For the CDR3, the DNA is TGTGCCACCAGCAGAGGGGCCGGGTCAGGGGCCTTATCCACAGATACGCAGTATTTT. Translating gives CATSRGAGSGALSTDTQYF. This chain connects TRBV15 to TRBJ2-3, with a possible D match to TRBD1 (6 bases). With 1 base removed from V and 2 bases from J, the gap between germline ends came to 22 bases. Per the germline V gene, CDR1 is LNHNV and CDR2 is YYDKDF (reference sequence). The CDR3 has 19 amino acids.

J is TRBJ2-7 and V is TRBV5-1, with D tentatively TRBD1 (6 bases). This CDR3 region has 15 residues. Trimming stripped 0 bases from V and 3 bases from J, with 13 bases between. Per germline, CDR1 SGHRS and CDR2 YFSETQ. CDR3 sequence: CASSLAETGFYEQYF. The CDR3 DNA reads TGCGCCAGCAGCTTGGCGGAGACAGGATTCTACGAGCAGTACTTC.

This chain uses TRBV27 with TRBJ1-1; no firm D call. Germline V CDR1 and CDR2: MNHEY, SMNVEV (reference sequence). Trimming removed 7 bases from V and 1 base from J, with 19 bases in between. This CDR3 contains 16 residues. CDR3 residues: CASKVSAEDTNTEAFF. CDR3 bases: TGTGCCAGCAAAGTTTCGGCGGAGGATACGAACACTGAAGCTTTCTTT.

This chain connects TRBV7-8 to TRBJ1-2; D call uncertain. Per the germline V gene, CDR1 is SGHVS and CDR2 is FQNEAQ. The CDR3 has 15 residues. V was shortened by 5 bases and J by 0 bases, with 13 bases between the two germline ends. The CDR3 bases are TGTGCCAGCAGCCCCGGCCAGCGTACTAACTATGGCTACACCTTC. Its translation: CASSPGQRTNYGYTF.

The J gene is TRBJ2-7, the V gene TRBV28; D may be TRBD2 (5 bases). This CDR3 region has 11 residues. With 5 bases removed from V and 7 bases from J, the gap between germline ends came to 9 bases. Germline V gene data show CDR1 as MDHEN and CDR2 as SYDVKM. The CDR3 protein is CASSPSGEQYF. The CDR3 nucleotides read TGTGCCAGCAGTCCCTCGGGAGAGCAGTACTTC.

The V call is TRBV4-3, the J call TRBJ1-1, with D perhaps TRBD1 (5 bases). V shed 4 bases and J shed 6 bases, with 24 bases lying between them. In germline, CDR1 is LGHNA, CDR2 YSLEER. The CDR3 has 17 amino acids. The CDR3 coding sequence is TGCGCCAGCAGCCCGGGACCCTGGGTCACCCGGCCCCCTGAAGCTTTCTTT. This codes for CASSPGPWVTRPPEAFF.

J is TRBJ2-7 and V is TRBV27; D is undetermined. Germline CDR1 and CDR2: MNHEY and SMNVEV (reference sequence). CDR3 length equals 13 residues. V was cut by 4 bases and J by 1 base, with 8 bases left in between. The chain's CDR3 is CASSSHTSYEQYF. Written as DNA, the CDR3 is TGTGCCAGCAGTTCTCACACATCCTACGAGCAGTACTTC.

The chain joins TRBV6-1 to TRBJ2-2; 8 bases fit TRBD1. The germline CDR1 and CDR2 sequences are MNHNS and SASEGT. V was pared by 2 bases and J by 7 bases, with 6 bases of the junction left unmatched. The CDR3 is 15 residues long. The chain's CDR3 is CASSELDRVGGELFF. CDR3 coding DNA: TGTGCCAGCAGTGAATTGGACAGGGTGGGCGGGGAGCTGTTTTTT.

CDR3 in DNA: TGTGCCAGCAGTTTAGACAGCAATCAGCCCCAGCATTTT. Protein product: CASSLDSNQPQHF. This chain uses TRBV28 with TRBJ1-5; D is ambiguous. In germline, CDR1 is MDHEN, CDR2 SYDVKM. V shed 2 bases and J shed 1 base, with 3 bases lying between them. CDR3 length: 13 residues.

The chain employs TRBV15 and TRBJ2-3, with TRBD1 identical over 10 bases. The CDR3 is 16 residues long. Per germline, CDR1 LNHNV and CDR2 YYDKDF (reference sequence). V shed 4 bases and J 0 bases; nucleotides not matched to a gene: 4. Here the CDR3 DNA reads TGTGCCACCAGCAAGGGACAGGGGAAAAGCACAGATACGCAGTATTTT. Protein sequence: CATSKGQGKSTDTQYF.

The chain joins TRBV6-5 to TRBJ1-3; 7 bases match TRBD1. Trimming cost V 6 bases and J 2 bases; bases outside gene matches: 4. The V gene's germline CDR1 is MNHEY and CDR2 SVGAGI. The CDR3 length is 14 residues. CDR3 protein: CASRLTGAGNTIYF. CDR3 sequence (DNA): TGTGCCAGCAGACTAACAGGGGCTGGAAACACCATATATTTT.

The CDR3 DNA reads TGTGCCAGCAGCAAATTCCACTCTGGGGCCAACGTCCTGACTTTC. Translating it yields CASSKFHSGANVLTF. The chain is built from TRBV21-1 and TRBJ2-6; the table assigns TRBD1, which was not confirmed against the DNA. TRBV21-1 is termed a pseudogene. The CDR3 sequence is 15 residues long.

This rearrangement joins TRBV4-3 to TRBJ1-4; 7 positions agree with TRBD1. CDR1 and CDR2 (germline): LGHNA, YSLEER. The CDR3 totals 14 residues. The ends lost 1 base at V and 8 bases at J; junction bases unmatched: 4. The CDR3 nucleotides read TGCGCCAGCAGCCAAGGATCCAGGGGGGAAAAACTGTTTTTT. Translation gives CASSQGSRGEKLFF.

This clone has just one count. This chain links TRBV6-4 with TRBJ2-1; perhaps TRBD2 as D (6 bases). The V gene's germline CDR1 is MRHNA and CDR2 SNTAGT. Trimming pared 3 bases from V and 8 bases from J, leaving 20 bases between. The CDR3 has 16 amino acids. CDR3 protein: CASSENANGGNDEQFF. In DNA form, the CDR3 reads TGTGCCAGCAGTGAGAATGCGAACGGCGGGAACGATGAGCAGTTCTTC.

The V call is TRBV5-4, the J call TRBJ2-3; 13 nucleotides align to TRBD2. The V and J ends lost 6 bases and 8 bases, in that order; junction bases with no gene match: 18. The CDR3 runs to 18 residues. Germline V gene sequence: CDR1 SGHNT, CDR2 YYREEE (reference sequence). This CDR3 reads CASNPGTSGASSSVTQYF. The CDR3 DNA is TGTGCCAGCAACCCCGGGACTAGCGGGGCGAGTTCTAGCGTTACGCAGTATTTT.

V is TRBV12-2 and J is TRBJ2-7; the D call TRBD2 from the table was never checked on the DNA. TRBV12-2 is marked as a pseudogene. This CDR3 is built from 22 residues. CDR3 bases: TGTGCAAGTCGCTTACGAAGGCTGCGTGGCGATAACCGGGACCGGGAGAACTACGAGCAGTACTTC. Translation: CASRLRRLRGDNRDRENYEQYF.

The chain joins TRBV5-4 to TRBJ2-1; 7 bases map to TRBD1. There are 16 residues in the CDR3. CDR1 SGHNT and CDR2 YYREEE come from the germline V gene (reference sequence). V lost 0 bases, J lost 2 bases, and 5 bases stayed unmatched. The CDR3 DNA reads as TGTGCCAGCAGCTTGGTAGGGACAGAGACCTACAATGAGCAGTTCTTC. Residues: CASSLVGTETYNEQFF.